The 20 T cell receptor beta chains reported below all come from one sample, sequenced in a study of shared clonotypes between healthy human individuals. Naive CD8 cells were CD45RO-negative, positively selected for CCR7, excluding terminally differentiated effector memory CD45RA+ cells. Only in-frame clones appear in the TCRdb table, and some are missing; sequencing was by immunoSEQ multiplex PCR. Counted here are some 2.1 million clones, about 95% occurring once; the ten biggest clones make up 0.9% to 1.3%. Sequenced: naive CD8+ T cells sorted from blood. The receptor set was obtained from a man aged 18 to 29 in good health.

The chain is built from TRBV4-1 and TRBJ2-7, with 7 positions matching TRBD1. This CDR3 is 16 amino acids long. Trimming removed 0 bases from V and 4 bases from J; junction bases left unmatched: 9. Germline CDR1 MGHRA, CDR2 YSYEKL. The CDR3 sequence is CASSQELGTVRYEQYF. CDR3 bases: TGCGCCAGCAGCCAAGAACTGGGGACAGTCAGATACGAGCAGTACTTC.

The chain has TRBV5-1 and TRBJ2-2; D is ambiguous. The CDR3 spans 13 residues. Trimming removed 0 bases at V and 6 bases at J, with 6 bases between. Per germline, CDR1 SGHRS and CDR2 YFSETQ. The CDR3 reads CASSLAYPGELFF. The CDR3 DNA follows: TGCGCCAGCAGCTTGGCCTATCCCGGGGAGCTGTTTTTT.

Details on this clone: The same CDR3 also results from other DNA sequences found in this sample. The rearrangement links TRBV9 to TRBJ1-6; unclear D gene. This CDR3 has 13 residues. The V gene's germline CDR1 is SGDLS and CDR2 YYNGEE. V dropped 4 bases and J dropped 5 bases, with 7 bases sitting between them. The CDR3, as DNA: TGTGCCAGCAGCCCAGGAGATAATTCACCCCTCCACTTT. Encoded protein: CASSPGDNSPLHF.

The rearrangement uses TRBV13 and TRBJ1-4, with 7 bases identical to TRBD1. J gave up 7 bases and V 5 bases, and 7 bases lay outside the gene matches. Germline CDR1 is PRHDT and CDR2 is FYEKMQ (reference sequence). The CDR3 loop spans 14 amino acids. CDR3 sequence reads: CASSLRGQVEKLFF. The CDR3, as DNA: TGTGCCAGCAGCCTAAGGGGGCAGGTTGAAAAACTGTTTTTT. Full variable domain (missing parts from reference TRBV13 and TRBJ1-4): AAGVIQSPRHLIKEKRETATLKCYPIPRHDTVYWYQQGPGQDPQFLISFYEKMQSDKGSIPDRFSAQQFSDYHSELNMSSLELGDSALYFCASSLRGQVEKLFFGSGTQLSVL.

The CDR3 loop reads CASSRSGGSTDTQYF. The DNA for the CDR3 is TGTGCCAGCAGCCGAAGCGGGGGATCCACAGATACGCAGTATTTT. This chain links TRBV5-6 with TRBJ2-3, with TRBD2 matching 8 bases. The germline V gene encodes CDR1 SGHDT and CDR2 YYEEEE. The length of the CDR3 is 15 residues. Trimming took 4 bases from V and 2 from J; bases not matched to a gene: 6.

This rearrangement joins TRBV10-2 to TRBJ1-1; D possibly corresponds to TRBD1 (6 bases). The V end lost 6 bases, the J end lost 5 bases, and 10 bases lay between the germline ends. CDR3 length: 12 amino acids. Germline V gene data show CDR1 as WSHSY and CDR2 as SAAADI. The CDR3 region is CASRGGRTEAFF. In DNA, the CDR3 is TGCGCCAGCAGGGGGGGCAGAACTGAAGCTTTCTTT.

The V call is TRBV5-4, the J call TRBJ1-1; D may be TRBD1 (5 bases). V lost 4 bases and J lost 4, with 17 bases in between. The CDR3 has 15 residues. Germline V gene lookup returns CDR1 SGHNT and CDR2 YYREEE (reference sequence). The DNA for the CDR3 is TGTGCCAGCAGCCCTGAGCTTGACGGGGGCACTGAAGCTTTCTTT. It encodes CASSPELDGGTEAFF.

V is TRBV4-3 and J is TRBJ2-3; TRBD1 matches 8 bases. Per the germline V gene, CDR1 is LGHNA and CDR2 is YSLEER. CDR3 length equals 14 residues. J was trimmed by 6 bases and V by 4 bases; bases with no gene match: 6. CDR3 loop: CASSPRQGSDTQYF. Written as DNA, the CDR3 is TGCGCCAGCAGCCCGAGACAGGGGTCGGATACGCAGTATTTT.

The chain uses TRBV6-5 and TRBJ2-3; no reliable D call. Per the germline V gene, CDR1 is MNHEY and CDR2 is SVGAGI. CDR3 length: 13 amino acids. V lost 2 bases, J lost 2 bases, and 5 bases lay in between. The DNA for the CDR3 is TGTGCCAGCAGTTACCTCATCACAGATACGCAGTATTTT. This gives the protein CASSYLITDTQYF.

The V gene is TRBV2, the J gene TRBJ1-1; no clear D. Germline V lookup: CDR1 SNHLY, CDR2 FYNNEI. The CDR3 spans 14 residues. Trimming pared 2 bases from V and 6 bases from J, leaving 13 bases between. CDR3 sequence (DNA): TGTGCCAGCAGTGAAAGGAGAACCGGGGCTGAAGCTTTCTTT. It encodes CASSERRTGAEAFF.

The chain carries TRBV28 and TRBJ1-5; 8 bases are shared with TRBD1. The CDR3 contains 15 residues. Trimming took 3 bases from V and 1 from J; bases not matched to a gene: 2. CDR1 is MDHEN, CDR2 SYDVKM, per germline. CDR3 in amino acids: CASSFGDRSNQPQHF. The DNA for the CDR3 is TGTGCCAGCAGTTTCGGGGACAGGAGCAATCAGCCCCAGCATTTT.

The gene calls are TRBV7-3 and TRBJ1-5, with 7 bases that match TRBD1. Trimming at V came to 1 base and at J to 7 bases, leaving 13 bases not matched to a gene. Germline V gene lookup returns CDR1 SGHTA and CDR2 FQGTGA. This CDR3 has 17 amino acids. The CDR3 is CASSLIPDRVRRQPQHF. Written as DNA, the CDR3 is TGTGCCAGCAGCTTAATTCCCGACAGGGTCAGGAGGCAGCCCCAGCATTTT.

The chain recombines TRBV5-5 with TRBJ2-7; TRBD2 might be the D (6 bases). This CDR3 spans 17 amino acids. V was pared by 3 bases and J by 2 bases, with 21 bases between. The V gene's germline CDR1 is SGHKS and CDR2 YYEKEE (reference sequence). As DNA, the CDR3 is TGTGCCAGCAGCTCGGCCCCCCGCGGGGTCGGTGCCTACGAGCAGTACTTC. Translation gives CASSSAPRGVGAYEQYF.

This clone is a singleton in its sample. V is TRBV27 and J is TRBJ2-3; a weak D match, TRBD2 (6 bases). The V end lost 2 bases, the J end lost 4 bases, and 13 bases lay between the germline ends. CDR1 is MNHEY and CDR2 is SMNVEV in the germline V gene (reference sequence). This CDR3 is built from 15 residues. This CDR3 reads CASSLTGGWADTQYF. CDR3 coding DNA: TGTGCCAGCAGTTTAACAGGAGGGTGGGCAGATACGCAGTATTTT.

The chain is built from TRBV6-5 and TRBJ1-4; D is undetermined. The CDR3 has 14 amino acids. Germline V gives CDR1 MNHEY, CDR2 SVGAGI. Trimming shortened V by 4 bases and J by 7 bases, and 13 bases separated the two germline ends. The CDR3 region is CASSFTVGSEKLFF. DNA for the CDR3: TGTGCCAGCAGTTTTACAGTAGGAAGTGAAAAACTGTTTTTT.

V is TRBV5-6 and J is TRBJ2-3; 9 positions match TRBD2. The CDR3 contains 15 residues. CDR1 and CDR2 from the germline V gene are SGHDT and YYEEEE. V was clipped by 2 bases and J by 4 bases; unmatched bases: 5. This CDR3 is CASSFSSGGPDTQYF. The CDR3 nucleotides read TGTGCCAGCAGCTTCTCCAGCGGGGGGCCAGATACGCAGTATTTT.

The rearrangement uses TRBV5-5 and TRBJ1-5; D may be TRBD1 (6 bases). V was clipped by 5 bases and J by 2 bases, with 11 bases between them. Germline-derived CDR1 and CDR2 are SGHKS and YYEKEE (reference sequence). This CDR3 is built from 14 residues. The CDR3 region has the DNA TGTGCCAGCAGGCCTTCAGGGGGCAATCAGCCCCAGCATTTT. Translated, it gives CASRPSGGNQPQHF.

This clone was detected only once. The chain couples TRBV19 to TRBJ1-2; 9 bases match TRBD1. The trim removed 6 bases at V and 7 bases at J, leaving 6 bases unmatched. This CDR3 is 13 amino acids long. Germline CDR1 and CDR2: LNHDA and SQIVND (reference sequence). CDR3 loop: CASRGTGTAGYTF. In nucleotides, the CDR3 is TGTGCCAGTAGGGGGACAGGGACTGCTGGCTACACCTTC.

The V and J genes are TRBV4-3 and TRBJ2-1; 7 positions match TRBD2. CDR3 length: 12 amino acids. The junction had 6 bases not matched to a gene; V was cut back by 1 base and J by 15 bases. From germline, CDR1 is LGHNA and CDR2 YSLEER. The CDR3 DNA reads as TGCGCCAGCAGCCAAGTGGGGGGGATGGTGTTCTTC. It yields the protein CASSQVGGMVFF.

The J gene is TRBJ2-5, the V gene TRBV7-2; D call uncertain. The CDR3 has 13 amino acids. V was shortened by 1 base and J by 4 bases, with 7 bases between the two germline ends. Looked up from germline, CDR1 is SGHTA and CDR2 is FQGNSA. CDR3 DNA sequence: TGTGCCAGCAGCTTAGGCTCCCCAGAGACCCAGTACTTC. As protein: CASSLGSPETQYF.